The sequence of this T cell receptor (beta chain) was determined in a study of response to subunit inactivated influenza vaccine. Worth noting for this clonotype: As yet, its antigen is unknown.

In TCRdb, the RT-PCR reads were re-called with MiXCR into one record per CDR3 protein. The sample shows around 480,000 distinct CDR3 sequences, more than 15% of them seen only once. There are 18 residues in the CDR3. Germline lookup yields CDR1 SGHAT and CDR2 FQNNGV. With 2 bases clipped from V and 1 base from J, the junction kept 11 bases outside the gene matches. Whole-study findings and limits: New T cells are recruited in small numbers by each seasonal influenza vaccination, according to the authors' suggestion.

This receptor was identified in a man in his fifties or sixties who received an inactivated influenza vaccine. The V call is TRBV11-2, the J call TRBJ2-5; 9 bases map to TRBD1. The sequencing used CD4+ T cells sorted from PBMCs, collected less than 25 months after vaccination. CDR3 sequence: CASSLQQGALGGQETQYF. Written as DNA, the CDR3 is TGTGCCAGCAGCTTACAACAGGGGGCGCTGGGTGGCCAAGAGACCCAGTACTTC.